This TCR beta chain is drawn from a study of T-cell reconstitution after alpha-beta-depleted transplantation in children. Whole-study findings and limits: Reportedly, roughly two months post-transplant, alpha-beta T cells arose from several hundred expanded graft clones. One year post-transplant, T-cell counts and diversity were largely derived from T cells produced anew. Surviving recipient T cells and thymic progenitors underlay high day-60 TCRbeta diversity in some patients.

This clonotype was seen at least ten times. Its antigen is currently unknown. Unique molecular identifiers tagged the TCRbeta library. MiXCR, applied by TCRdb to the PCR reads, yields one record per CDR3 protein. The table includes 550,000 to 800,000 distinct CDR3 sequences, around 12% detected once. The germline CDR1 and CDR2 sequences are SGHRS and YFSETQ. The CDR3 is made up of 20 amino acids. Trimming removed 6 bases at V and 5 bases at J, with 35 bases between. The sample consisted of PBMCs, taken before TCRalphabeta/CD19-depleted stem cell transplant. V usage is TRBV5-1 and J usage is TRBJ1-1; D is ambiguous. This sequence was found in a girl aged 2 to 9 with congenital amegakaryocytic thrombocytopenia, due to receive a stem cell transplant. CDR3 region: CASTPGMNPPNPLHYTEAFF. CDR3 DNA sequence: TGCGCCAGCACCCCCGGCATGAACCCCCCTAATCCTCTACATTATACTGAAGCTTTCTTT. Based on the CDR3 plus reference TRBV5-1 and TRBJ1-1, the full variable domain is KAGVTQTPRYLIKTRGQQVTLSCSPISGHRSVSWYQQTPGQGLQFLFEYFSETQRNKGNFPGRFSGRQFSNSRSEMNVSTLELGDSALYLCASTPGMNPPNPLHYTEAFFGQGTRLTVV.